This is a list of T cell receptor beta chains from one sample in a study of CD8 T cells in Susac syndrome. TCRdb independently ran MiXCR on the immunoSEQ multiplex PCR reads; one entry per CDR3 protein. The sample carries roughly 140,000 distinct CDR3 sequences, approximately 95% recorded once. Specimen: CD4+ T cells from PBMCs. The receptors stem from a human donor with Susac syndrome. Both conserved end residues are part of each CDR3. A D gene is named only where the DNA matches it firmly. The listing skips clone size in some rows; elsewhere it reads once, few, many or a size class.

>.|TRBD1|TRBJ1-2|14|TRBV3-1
TGTGCCAGCAGCCAAGCTGGGACAGGCCATGGCTACACCTTC
CASSQAGTGHGYTF
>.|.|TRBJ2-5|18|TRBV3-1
TGTGCCAGCAGCCAAGGTAGCGTACTCGCAACACCCAGAGAGACCCAGTACTTC
CASSQGSVLATPRETQYF
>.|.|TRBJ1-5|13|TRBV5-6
TGTGCCAGCAGCTTGATGAGAGATCAGCCCCAGCATTTT
CASSLMRDQPQHF
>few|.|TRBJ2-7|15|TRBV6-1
TGTGCCAGCAGTGAAGCCGGGACGAGATCCTACGAGCAGTACTTC
CASSEAGTRSYEQYF
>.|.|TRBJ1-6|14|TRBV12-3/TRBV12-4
TGTGCCAGCACCCCTGGGGGGGATAGTTCACCCCTCCACTTT
CASTPGGDSSPLHF
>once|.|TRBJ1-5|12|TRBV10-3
TGTGCCATCAGTGAGTCGTTACAGCCCCAGCATTTT
CAISESLQPQHF
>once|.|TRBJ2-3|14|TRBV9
TGTGCCAGCAGCGTAGGACTTAACAGGGATACGCAGTATTTT
CASSVGLNRDTQYF
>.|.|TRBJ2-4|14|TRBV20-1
TGCAGTGCTAGTATACAGGGATCCAAAAACATTCAGTACTTC
CSASIQGSKNIQYF
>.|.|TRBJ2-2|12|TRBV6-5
TGTGCCAGCAGTGGAGGCCCCGGGGAGCTGTTTTTT
CASSGGPGELFF
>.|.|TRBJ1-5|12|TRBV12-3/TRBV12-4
TGTGCCAGCAGCTCTACCAGGGAGCCCCAGCATTTT
CASSSTREPQHF
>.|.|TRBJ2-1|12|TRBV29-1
TGCAGCGTTGTTGGACAGCCCCCGAGGGAGTTCTTC
CSVVGQPPREFF
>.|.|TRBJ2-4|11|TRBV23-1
TGCGCCAGCAGTCTATCGGGACGGCGGTACTTC
CASSLSGRRYF
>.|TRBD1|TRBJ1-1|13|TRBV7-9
TGTGCCGGGGGAGACAGGGTGAACACTGAAGCTTTCTTT
CAGGDRVNTEAFF
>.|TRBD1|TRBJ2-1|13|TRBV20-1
TGCAGTCTATGGACAGGGAACTACAATGAGCAGTTCTTC
CSLWTGNYNEQFF
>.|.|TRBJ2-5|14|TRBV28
TGTGCCAGCAGCCCCCCCCGGGATCAAGAGACCCAGTACTTC
CASSPPRDQETQYF
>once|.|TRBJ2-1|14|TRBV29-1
TGCAGCACCCCTGAGGGAGACTTCTACAATGAGCAGTTCTTC
CSTPEGDFYNEQFF